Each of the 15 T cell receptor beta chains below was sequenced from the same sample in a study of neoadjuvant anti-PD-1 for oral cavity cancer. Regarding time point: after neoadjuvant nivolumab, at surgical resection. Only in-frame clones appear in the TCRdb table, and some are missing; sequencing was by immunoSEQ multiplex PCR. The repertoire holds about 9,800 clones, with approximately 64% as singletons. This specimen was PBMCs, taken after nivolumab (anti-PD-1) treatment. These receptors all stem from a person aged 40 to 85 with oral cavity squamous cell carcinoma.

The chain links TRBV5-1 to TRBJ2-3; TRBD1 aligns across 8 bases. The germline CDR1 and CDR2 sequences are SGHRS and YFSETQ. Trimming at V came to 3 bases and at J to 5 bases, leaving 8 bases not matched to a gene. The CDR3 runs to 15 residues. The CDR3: CASSSRTGRQDTQYF. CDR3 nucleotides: TGCGCCAGCAGCTCAAGGACAGGGAGACAAGATACGCAGTATTTT.

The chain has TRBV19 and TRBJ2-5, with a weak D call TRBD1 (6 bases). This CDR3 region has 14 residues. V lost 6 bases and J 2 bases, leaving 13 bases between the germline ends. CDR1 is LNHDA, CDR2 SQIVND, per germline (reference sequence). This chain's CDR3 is CASSPGTPQETQYF. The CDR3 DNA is TGTGCCAGTAGCCCCGGGACACCACAAGAGACCCAGTACTTC. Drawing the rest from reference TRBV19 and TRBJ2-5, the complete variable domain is DGGITQSPKYLFRKEGQNVTLSCEQNLNHDAMYWYRQDPGQGLRLIYYSQIVNDFQKGDIAEGYSVSREKKESFPLTVTSAQKNPTAFYLCASSPGTPQETQYFGPGTRLLVL.

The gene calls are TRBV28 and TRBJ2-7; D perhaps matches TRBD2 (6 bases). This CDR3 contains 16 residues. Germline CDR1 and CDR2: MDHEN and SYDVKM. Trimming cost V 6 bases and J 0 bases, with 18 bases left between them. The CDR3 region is CASSPSWRALSYEQYF. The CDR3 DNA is TGTGCCAGCAGCCCCTCATGGAGGGCCCTCTCCTACGAGCAGTACTTC.

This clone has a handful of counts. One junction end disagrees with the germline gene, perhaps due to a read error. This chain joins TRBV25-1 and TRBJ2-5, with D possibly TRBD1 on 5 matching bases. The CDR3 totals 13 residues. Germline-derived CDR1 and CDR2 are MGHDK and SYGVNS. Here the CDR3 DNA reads TGTGCCAGCAGTGAATCCGGAACAGGCCCCGGCAACTTC. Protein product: CASSESGTGPGNF.

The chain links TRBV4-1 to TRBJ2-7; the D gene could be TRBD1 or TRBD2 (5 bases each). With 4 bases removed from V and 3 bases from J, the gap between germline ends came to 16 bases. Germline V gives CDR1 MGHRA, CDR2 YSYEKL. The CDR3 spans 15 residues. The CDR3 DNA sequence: TGCGCCAGCAGCCTCCAACGGGGCCCTCTCTACGAGCAGTACTTC. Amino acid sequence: CASSLQRGPLYEQYF.

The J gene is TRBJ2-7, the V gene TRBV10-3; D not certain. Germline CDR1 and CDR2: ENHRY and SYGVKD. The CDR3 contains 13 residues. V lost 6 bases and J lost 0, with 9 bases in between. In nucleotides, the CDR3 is TGTGCCATCAGCCTCCCCCCCTCCTACGAGCAGTACTTC. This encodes CAISLPPSYEQYF.

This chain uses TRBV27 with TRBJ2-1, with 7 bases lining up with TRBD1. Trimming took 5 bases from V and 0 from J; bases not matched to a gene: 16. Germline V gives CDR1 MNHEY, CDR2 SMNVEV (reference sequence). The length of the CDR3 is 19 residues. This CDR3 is CASSTSGTATRRSYNEQFF. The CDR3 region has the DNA TGTGCCAGCAGTACCTCCGGGACAGCTACTAGACGCTCCTACAATGAGCAGTTCTTC.

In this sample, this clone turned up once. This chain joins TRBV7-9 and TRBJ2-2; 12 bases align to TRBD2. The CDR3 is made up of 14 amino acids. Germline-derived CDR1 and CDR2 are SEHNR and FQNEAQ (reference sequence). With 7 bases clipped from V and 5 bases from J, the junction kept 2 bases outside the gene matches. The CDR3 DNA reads TGTGCCAGCACAGGACTAGCGGGAACCGGGGAGCTGTTTTTT. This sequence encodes CASTGLAGTGELFF. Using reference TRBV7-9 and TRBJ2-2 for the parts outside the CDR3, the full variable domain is DTGVSQNPRHKITKRGQNVTFRCDPISEHNRLYWYRQTLGQGPEFLTYFQNEAQLEKSRLLSDRFSAERPKGSFSTLEIQRTEQGDSAMYLCASTGLAGTGELFFGEGSRLTVL.

The CDR3 is CASSPGITGEKLFF. Here the CDR3 DNA reads TGTGCCAGCAGCCCAGGGATCACGGGAGAAAAACTGTTTTTT. J is TRBJ1-4 and V is TRBV6-5; D possibly corresponds to TRBD1 (5 bases). Germline loops: CDR1 MNHEY, CDR2 SVGAGI. V was pared by 6 bases and J by 8 bases, with 16 bases between. This CDR3 has 14 residues.

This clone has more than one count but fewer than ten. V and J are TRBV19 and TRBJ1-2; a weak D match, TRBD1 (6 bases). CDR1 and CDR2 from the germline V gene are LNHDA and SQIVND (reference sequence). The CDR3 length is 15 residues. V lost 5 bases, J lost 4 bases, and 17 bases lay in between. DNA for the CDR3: TGTGCCAGTAGTCTCTACAGGGAAGCCCTCTATGGCTACACCTTC. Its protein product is CASSLYREALYGYTF.

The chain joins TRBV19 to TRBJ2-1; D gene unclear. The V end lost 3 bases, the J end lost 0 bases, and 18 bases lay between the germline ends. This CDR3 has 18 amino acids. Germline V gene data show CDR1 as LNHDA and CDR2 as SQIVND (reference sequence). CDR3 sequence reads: CASSIRALSGFSYNEQFF. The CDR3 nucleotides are TGTGCCAGTAGTATCCGCGCCCTTAGTGGATTCTCCTACAATGAGCAGTTCTTC.

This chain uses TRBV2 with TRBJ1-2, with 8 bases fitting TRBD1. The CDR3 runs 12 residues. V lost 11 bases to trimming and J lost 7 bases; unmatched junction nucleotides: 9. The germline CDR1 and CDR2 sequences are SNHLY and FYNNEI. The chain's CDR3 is CAGNRGGVGYTF. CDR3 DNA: TGTGCCGGAAACAGGGGGGGTGTTGGCTACACCTTC.

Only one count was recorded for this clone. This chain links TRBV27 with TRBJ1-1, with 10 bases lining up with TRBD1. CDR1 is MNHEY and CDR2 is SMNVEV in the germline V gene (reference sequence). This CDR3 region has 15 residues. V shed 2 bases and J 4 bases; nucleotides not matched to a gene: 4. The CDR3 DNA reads TGTGCCAGCAGTTTAAAGGGGACAGGGGCCACTGAAGCTTTCTTT. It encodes CASSLKGTGATEAFF.

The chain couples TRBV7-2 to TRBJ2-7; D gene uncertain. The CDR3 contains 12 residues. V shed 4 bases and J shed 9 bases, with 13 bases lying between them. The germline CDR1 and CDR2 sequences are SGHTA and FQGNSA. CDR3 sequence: CASSWIQTGQYF. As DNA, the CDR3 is TGTGCCAGCAGCTGGATTCAGACCGGGCAGTACTTC.

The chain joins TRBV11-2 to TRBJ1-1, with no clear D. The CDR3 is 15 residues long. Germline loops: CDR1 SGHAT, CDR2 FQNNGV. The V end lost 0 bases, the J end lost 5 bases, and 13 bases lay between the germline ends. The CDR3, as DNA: TGTGCCAGCAGCTTAGAGAGACCCCCCGGTACTGAAGCTTTCTTT. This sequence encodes CASSLERPPGTEAFF.